The present T cell receptor (beta chain) was sequenced within a study of blood T cell repertoires in COVID-19. Across the study: Samples came from the United States, Italy and Spain, spanning acute and convalescent COVID-19. PBMCs, B-cell-depleted T cells, or T cells provided the cDNA or gDNA that made up the material.

The CDR3 sequence is 15 residues long. CDR1 is MGHRA and CDR2 is YSYEKL in the germline V gene. The ends lost 1 base at V and 5 bases at J; junction bases unmatched: 8. TCRdb's table, derived via immunoSEQ multiplex PCR, lists solely in-frame clones and lacks some. The repertoire holds around 230,000 clones, with 70% to 90% as singletons. Patients of the Seattle cohort, enrolled during active infection, were followed longitudinally. Material: peripheral blood. The receptor was isolated from a man aged 50 to 59 with COVID-19, enrolled during active disease. The gene calls are TRBV4-1 and TRBJ2-7; 7 bases fit TRBD1. The CDR3 DNA follows: TGCGCCAGCAGCCAAGGCACAGGGGAATACCACGAGCAGTACTTC. Amino acids: CASSQGTGEYHEQYF.